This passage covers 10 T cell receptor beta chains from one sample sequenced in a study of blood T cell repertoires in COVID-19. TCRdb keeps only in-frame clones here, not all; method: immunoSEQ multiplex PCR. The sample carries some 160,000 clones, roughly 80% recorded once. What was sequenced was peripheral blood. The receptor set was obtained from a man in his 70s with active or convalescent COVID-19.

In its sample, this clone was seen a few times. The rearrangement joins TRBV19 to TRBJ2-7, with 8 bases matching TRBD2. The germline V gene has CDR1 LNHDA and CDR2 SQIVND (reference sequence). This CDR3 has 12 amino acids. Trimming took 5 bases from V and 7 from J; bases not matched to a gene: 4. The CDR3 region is CASSPRGGEQYF. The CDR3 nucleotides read TGTGCCAGTAGTCCCCGGGGGGGAGAGCAGTACTTC.

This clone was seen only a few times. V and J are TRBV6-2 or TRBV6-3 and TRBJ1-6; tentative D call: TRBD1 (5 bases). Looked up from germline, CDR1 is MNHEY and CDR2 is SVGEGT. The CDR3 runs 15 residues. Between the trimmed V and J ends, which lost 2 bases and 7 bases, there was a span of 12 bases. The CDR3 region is CASSYTDSWNSPLHF. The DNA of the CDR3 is TGTGCCAGCAGTTACACCGACAGCTGGAATTCACCCCTCCACTTT.

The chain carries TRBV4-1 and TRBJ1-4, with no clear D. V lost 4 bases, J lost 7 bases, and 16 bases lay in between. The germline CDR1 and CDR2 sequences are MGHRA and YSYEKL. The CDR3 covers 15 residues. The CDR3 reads CASSPHPPSGEKLFF. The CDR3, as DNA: TGCGCCAGCAGCCCCCACCCTCCTTCGGGTGAAAAACTGTTTTTT.

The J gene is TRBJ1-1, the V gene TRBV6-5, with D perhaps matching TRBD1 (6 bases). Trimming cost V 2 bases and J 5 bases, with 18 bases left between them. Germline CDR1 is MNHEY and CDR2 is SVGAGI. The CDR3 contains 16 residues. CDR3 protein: CASSYKSGTSGTEAFF. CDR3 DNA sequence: TGTGCCAGCAGTTACAAATCCGGGACATCCGGGACTGAAGCTTTCTTT.

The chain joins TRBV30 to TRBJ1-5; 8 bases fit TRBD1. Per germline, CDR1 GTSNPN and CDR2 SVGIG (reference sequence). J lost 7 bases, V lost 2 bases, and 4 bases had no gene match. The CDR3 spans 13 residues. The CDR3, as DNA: TGTGCCTGGAGTCAGGGGGCGTTGCAGCCCCAGCATTTT. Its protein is CAWSQGALQPQHF.

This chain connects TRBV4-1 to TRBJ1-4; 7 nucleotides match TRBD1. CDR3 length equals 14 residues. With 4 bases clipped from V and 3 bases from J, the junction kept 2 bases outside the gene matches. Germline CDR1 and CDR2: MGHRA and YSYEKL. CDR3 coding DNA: TGCGCCAGCAGCCCGGGACAGCCTAATGAAAAACTGTTTTTT. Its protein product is CASSPGQPNEKLFF.

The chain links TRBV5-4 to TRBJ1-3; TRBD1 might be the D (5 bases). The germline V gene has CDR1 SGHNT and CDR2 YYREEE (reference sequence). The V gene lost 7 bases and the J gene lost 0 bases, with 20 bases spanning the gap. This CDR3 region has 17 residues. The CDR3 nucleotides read TGTGCCAGCCTCCACGGGGGGAGGTTCATCTCTGGAAACACCATATATTTT. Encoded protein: CASLHGGRFISGNTIYF.

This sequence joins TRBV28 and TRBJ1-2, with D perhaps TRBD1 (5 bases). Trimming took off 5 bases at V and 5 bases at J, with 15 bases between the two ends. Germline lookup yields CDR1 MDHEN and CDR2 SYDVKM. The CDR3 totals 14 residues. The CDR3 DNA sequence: TGTGCCAGCAGTGAACCGGGACTAGGGTATGGCTACACCTTC. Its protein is CASSEPGLGYGYTF.

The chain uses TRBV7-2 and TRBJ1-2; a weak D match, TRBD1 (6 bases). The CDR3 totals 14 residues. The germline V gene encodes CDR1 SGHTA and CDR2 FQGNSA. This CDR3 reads CASREAAGADGYTF. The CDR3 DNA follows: TGTGCTAGTAGAGAGGCGGCAGGGGCGGATGGCTACACCTTC. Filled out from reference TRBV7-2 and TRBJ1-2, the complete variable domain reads GAGVSQSPSNKVTEKGKDVELRCDPISGHTALYWYRQSLGQGLEFLIYFQGNSAPDKSGLPSDRFSAERTGGSVSTLTIQRTQQEDSAVYLCASREAAGADGYTFGSGTRLTVV.

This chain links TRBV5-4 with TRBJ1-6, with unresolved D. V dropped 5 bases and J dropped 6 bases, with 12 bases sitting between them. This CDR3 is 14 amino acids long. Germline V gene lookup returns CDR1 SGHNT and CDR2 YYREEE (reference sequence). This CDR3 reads CASSLDGANSPLHF. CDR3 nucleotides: TGTGCCAGCAGTCTCGACGGAGCTAATTCACCCCTCCACTTT.